The 30 T cell receptor beta chains below all came from one sample that was sequenced in a study of cytomegalovirus exposure and HLA in healthy donors. This PCR relied on a set of 60 Vbeta primers and 13 Jbeta primers. Only in-frame clones appear in the TCRdb table, and some are missing; sequencing was by immunoSEQ multiplex PCR. This sample has under 150,000 clones, with around 79% found just once. Sequenced sample: PBMCs. Source of these receptors: a man aged 18 to 30 in good health and CMV-seronegative.

This chain joins TRBV5-6 and TRBJ2-7; D not resolved. CDR1 is SGHDT, CDR2 YYEEEE, per germline. This CDR3 comprises 12 residues. V dropped 0 bases and J dropped 6 bases, with 7 bases sitting between them. As DNA, the CDR3 is TGTGCCAGCAGCTTGGCCCTCGGCGAGCAGTACTTC. Translation: CASSLALGEQYF.

The J gene is TRBJ1-1, the V gene TRBV5-1; TRBD1 agrees at 8 bases. The CDR3 runs to 17 residues. V was pared by 6 bases and J by 1 base, with 14 bases of the junction left unmatched. Germline CDR1 and CDR2: SGHRS and YFSETQ. CDR3 residues: CASIPAGTGFANTEAFF. CDR3 nucleotides: TGCGCCAGCATACCCGCCGGGACAGGTTTCGCGAACACTGAAGCTTTCTTT. Full variable domain (rest looked up from reference TRBV5-1 and TRBJ1-1): KAGVTQTPRYLIKTRGQQVTLSCSPISGHRSVSWYQQTPGQGLQFLFEYFSETQRNKGNFPGRFSGRQFSNSRSEMNVSTLELGDSALYLCASIPAGTGFANTEAFFGQGTRLTVV.

This clone turned up a few times. The gene calls are TRBV5-6 and TRBJ1-6, with 8 bases lining up with TRBD1. Germline V gives CDR1 SGHDT, CDR2 YYEEEE. This CDR3 is built from 15 residues. J lost 6 bases, V lost 1 base, and 3 bases had no gene match. CDR3 sequence: CASSLNDRGNSPLHF. The CDR3 DNA reads TGTGCCAGCAGCTTGAACGACAGGGGTAATTCACCCCTCCACTTT. Filled out from reference TRBV5-6 and TRBJ1-6, the complete variable domain reads DAGVTQSPTHLIKTRGQQVTLRCSPKSGHDTVSWYQQALGQGPQFIFQYYEEEERQRGNFPDRFSGHQFPNYSSELNVNALLLGDSALYLCASSLNDRGNSPLHFGNGTRLTVT.

The rearrangement joins TRBV28 to TRBJ2-5, with TRBD1 identical over 10 bases. The DNA end lines up better with TRBJ2-7; the J call may be wrong. The CDR3 runs to 17 residues. The germline CDR1 and CDR2 sequences are MDHEN and SYDVKM. The CDR3 region has the DNA TGTGCCAGCAGACTAAGGGGGGTGACAGGGGGCTTTGTCGAGCAGTACTTC. It encodes CASRLRGVTGGFVEQYF.

The chain has TRBV18 and TRBJ2-3, with 10 bases that match TRBD1. Trimming at V came to 4 bases and at J to 4 bases, leaving 2 bases not matched to a gene. CDR1 and CDR2 (germline): KGHSH, LQKENI. The CDR3 has 14 amino acids. The CDR3 DNA follows: TGTGCCAGCTCACGCGGACAGGGGGCAGATACGCAGTATTTT. Residues: CASSRGQGADTQYF. The full variable domain, its missing parts supplied by reference TRBV18 and TRBJ2-3, is NAGVMQNPRHLVRRRGQEARLRCSPMKGHSHVYWYRQLPEEGLKFMVYLQKENIIDESGMPKERFSAEFPKEGPSILRIQQVVRGDSAAYFCASSRGQGADTQYFGPGTRLTVL.

The CDR3 loop reads CASSATQGPTEAFF. CDR3 nucleotide sequence: TGTGCCAGCAGCGCAACGCAGGGTCCCACTGAAGCTTTCTTT. The chain recombines TRBV9 with TRBJ1-1; tentatively, D is TRBD1 (5 bases). V was cut by 3 bases and J by 4 bases, with 13 bases left in between. Germline CDR1 SGDLS, CDR2 YYNGEE. The CDR3 spans 14 residues.

V usage is TRBV15 and J usage is TRBJ2-1; D gene uncertain. The CDR3 totals 15 residues. Trimming left V 2 bases short and J 2 bases short, with 10 bases between. Germline assignment: CDR1 LNHNV and CDR2 YYDKDF (reference sequence). The CDR3 coding sequence is TGTGCCACCAGCAGACCTATTACCCCCTACAATGAGCAGTTCTTC. Protein product: CATSRPITPYNEQFF. Filled out from reference TRBV15 and TRBJ2-1, the complete variable domain reads DAMVIQNPRYQVTQFGKPVTLSCSQTLNHNVMYWYQQKSSQAPKLLFHYYDKDFNNEADTPDNFQSRRPNTSFCFLDIRSPGLGDTAMYLCATSRPITPYNEQFFGPGTRLTVL.

This clone was seen a few times. The V gene is TRBV7-6, the J gene TRBJ1-3, with D hard to call. This CDR3 region has 14 residues. Germline V gene data show CDR1 as SGHVS and CDR2 as FNYEAQ. V gave up 4 bases and J gave up 2 bases, with 9 bases separating them. The CDR3 DNA sequence: TGTGCCAGCAGCTCCCTAGCAGCTGGAAACACCATATATTTT. It encodes CASSSLAAGNTIYF.

The V and J genes are TRBV4-1 and TRBJ1-5; D call uncertain. V was cut by 1 base and J by 7 bases, with 11 bases left in between. Looked up from germline, CDR1 is MGHRA and CDR2 is YSYEKL. This CDR3 region has 14 residues. CDR3 in amino acids: CASSQVSNSQPQHF. The DNA for the CDR3 is TGCGCCAGCAGCCAAGTTTCTAATTCGCAGCCCCAGCATTTT.

The CDR3 sequence is CASSPGTGGLNTEAFF. The CDR3 DNA reads as TGTGCCAGCTCACCCGGGACAGGGGGCCTGAACACTGAAGCTTTCTTT. The chain employs TRBV18 and TRBJ1-1; 12 bases align to TRBD1. J lost 0 bases, V lost 3 bases, and 2 bases had no gene match. The germline V gene has CDR1 KGHSH and CDR2 LQKENI. The CDR3 has 16 residues.

This clone showed up just a few times. The chain combines TRBV4-1 with TRBJ2-7; possible D gene TRBD1, 6 bases. The length of the CDR3 is 14 residues. V dropped 2 bases and J dropped 0 bases, with 8 bases sitting between them. Germline CDR1 MGHRA, CDR2 YSYEKL. DNA for the CDR3: TGCGCCAGCAGCCAAACAGGGAGCTCCTACGAGCAGTACTTC. Protein product: CASSQTGSSYEQYF.

The chain uses TRBV6-1 and TRBJ2-3; no definite D call. The V end was cut by 6 bases, the J end by 0 bases, with 7 bases between. The CDR3 loop spans 13 amino acids. The germline V gene encodes CDR1 MNHNS and CDR2 SASEGT. The CDR3 coding sequence is TGTGCCAGCAGAGAACCGAGCACAGATACGCAGTATTTT. It codes for CASREPSTDTQYF.

This chain uses TRBV25-1 with TRBJ2-7; D possibly corresponds to TRBD2 (6 bases). The CDR3 is made up of 14 amino acids. Per germline, CDR1 MGHDK and CDR2 SYGVNS. Trimming cost V 2 bases and J 9 bases, with 17 bases left between them. The CDR3 DNA follows: TGTGCCAGCAGTGAAACGTGGGACCTCGGGGGGCAGTACTTC. Translating it yields CASSETWDLGGQYF.

The V and J genes are TRBV14 and TRBJ1-4; D ambiguous. V was cut by 0 bases and J by 8 bases, with 22 bases left in between. This CDR3 spans 18 amino acids. Germline CDR1 and CDR2: SGHDN and FVKESK. The CDR3 reads CASSQDGRGPGGGEKLFF. DNA for the CDR3: TGTGCCAGCAGCCAAGATGGCCGCGGGCCCGGAGGTGGCGAAAAACTGTTTTTT.

The genes are TRBV13 and TRBJ1-1; D unclear. Deletions cut 5 bases from V and 3 bases from J, with 13 bases between. The CDR3 runs 14 residues. Germline V lookup: CDR1 PRHDT, CDR2 FYEKMQ (reference sequence). The CDR3 spells CASSPGGVDTEAFF. The CDR3 nucleotides read TGTGCCAGCAGCCCCGGCGGGGTGGACACTGAAGCTTTCTTT.

This clone was seen a handful of times. CDR3 nucleotides: TGCGCCAGCAGCCAAGGCCCTGGGGGGGAAGAGACCCAGTACTTC. This sequence encodes CASSQGPGGEETQYF. The chain employs TRBV4-3 and TRBJ2-5; 7 bases are shared with TRBD2. The J segment lost 3 bases and the V segment lost 1 base, leaving 5 bases of the junction unmatched. The CDR3 has 15 amino acids. CDR1 and CDR2 (germline): LGHNA, YSLEER.

The chain is built from TRBV5-6 and TRBJ1-5; D uncertain. V dropped 2 bases and J dropped 1 base, with 10 bases sitting between them. Germline CDR1 SGHDT, CDR2 YYEEEE. The CDR3 length is 15 residues. CDR3 in DNA: TGTGCCAGCAGCTTTAAAGCTTTCAGCAATCAGCCCCAGCATTTT. Translation: CASSFKAFSNQPQHF.

The chain has TRBV15 and TRBJ2-7; maybe TRBD1 (6 bases). Trimming took 3 bases from V and 1 from J, leaving 16 bases between them. This CDR3 has 16 amino acids. Germline V gives CDR1 LNHNV, CDR2 YYDKDF (reference sequence). The CDR3 bases are TGTGCCACCAGCAGCGGTACAGGGTGGTCATCCTACGAGCAGTACTTC. Encoded protein: CATSSGTGWSSYEQYF.

This clone was observed a few times. The V call is TRBV6-5, the J call TRBJ1-1, with D possibly TRBD1 on 6 matching bases. The CDR3 covers 15 residues. V was trimmed by 4 bases and J by 0 bases, leaving 12 bases between them. Looked up from germline, CDR1 is MNHEY and CDR2 is SVGAGI. CDR3 protein: CASSLDSLMNTEAFF. The CDR3 DNA reads TGTGCCAGCAGTTTGGACAGCCTCATGAACACTGAAGCTTTCTTT.

The rearrangement links TRBV25-1 to TRBJ1-6, with 8 nucleotides matching TRBD1. CDR1 is MGHDK, CDR2 SYGVNS, per germline. V trimming: 3 bases; J trimming: 8 bases; junction bases outside the gene matches: 3. The CDR3 runs to 14 residues. The CDR3 DNA follows: TGTGCCAGCAGTGACGCAGGGGGCCATTCACCCCTCCACTTT. Its translation: CASSDAGGHSPLHF.

The V and J genes are TRBV4-1 and TRBJ1-5; D might be TRBD1 (6 bases). V was clipped by 2 bases and J by 1 base, with 15 bases between them. The CDR3 spans 17 residues. CDR1 is MGHRA, CDR2 YSYEKL, per germline. The DNA of the CDR3 is TGCGCCAGCAGCCAAACATTAGGGACAACGAGCAATCAGCCCCAGCATTTT. It yields the protein CASSQTLGTTSNQPQHF.

This chain uses TRBV9 with TRBJ2-2, with 12 positions matching TRBD1. There are 16 residues in the CDR3. Germline CDR1 is SGDLS and CDR2 is YYNGEE. V dropped 0 bases and J dropped 5; count of bases not matched to a gene: 2. CDR3 nucleotides: TGTGCCAGCAGCGTAGGGGGACAGGGGGCGACCGGGGAGCTGTTTTTT. Its protein product is CASSVGGQGATGELFF.

The genes are TRBV30 and TRBJ2-3; 9 nucleotides agree with TRBD2. Germline CDR1 is GTSNPN and CDR2 is SVGIG (reference sequence). The CDR3 covers 15 residues. With 0 bases clipped from V and 4 bases from J, the junction kept 5 bases outside the gene matches. CDR3 bases: TGTGCCTGGAGTGTACGTAGCGGGGGAGCAGATACGCAGTATTTT. Amino acid sequence: CAWSVRSGGADTQYF.

The rearrangement uses TRBV5-6 and TRBJ2-5, with 7 bases matching TRBD2. This CDR3 has 12 residues. CDR1 SGHDT and CDR2 YYEEEE come from the germline V gene. V was pared by 1 base and J by 9 bases, with 3 bases of the junction left unmatched. DNA for the CDR3: TGTGCCAGCAGCTTGTCCGGGAGGTCCCAGTACTTC. Protein product: CASSLSGRSQYF.

The V call is TRBV2, the J call TRBJ2-5, with a tentative D call TRBD2 (5 bases). V lost 4 bases and J lost 4, with 13 bases in between. This CDR3 region has 14 residues. The V gene's germline CDR1 is SNHLY and CDR2 FYNNEI. The CDR3 sequence is CASSVRGQAETQYF. CDR3 in DNA: TGTGCCAGCAGTGTTCGAGGGCAGGCAGAGACCCAGTACTTC. Full variable domain (remainder filled in from reference TRBV2 and TRBJ2-5): EPEVTQTPSHQVTQMGQEVILRCVPISNHLYFYWYRQILGQKVEFLVSFYNNEISEKSEIFDDQFSVERPDGSNFTLKIRSTKLEDSAMYFCASSVRGQAETQYFGPGTRLLVL.

The CDR3 loop reads CASSLAGTGGDYGYTF. In DNA, the CDR3 is TGCGCCAGCAGCTTGGCCGGGACAGGGGGCGACTATGGCTACACCTTC. The rearrangement joins TRBV5-1 to TRBJ1-2, with 12 nucleotides matching TRBD1. Losses at the gene ends were 0 bases for V and 3 bases for J; bases not matched to a gene: 3. CDR1 is SGHRS, CDR2 YFSETQ, per germline. This CDR3 contains 16 residues.

V is TRBV10-3 and J is TRBJ2-7; 7 bases match TRBD1. The V and J ends lost 4 bases and 4 bases, in that order; junction bases with no gene match: 10. This CDR3 spans 15 amino acids. Germline V gene sequence: CDR1 ENHRY, CDR2 SYGVKD. CDR3 sequence: CAISGSTGNSYEQYF. The CDR3 coding sequence is TGTGCCATCAGTGGTTCGACAGGGAACTCATACGAGCAGTACTTC.

This clone was counted a few times. CDR3 in amino acids: CASSLGRENSPLHF. The CDR3 DNA is TGCGCCAGCAGCTTGGGCAGGGAAAATTCACCCCTCCACTTT. V is TRBV5-1 and J is TRBJ1-6, with TRBD1 as a possible D gene (5 bases). The CDR3 totals 14 residues. Trimming cost V 0 bases and J 7 bases, with 8 bases left between them. Per germline, CDR1 SGHRS and CDR2 YFSETQ.

This chain links TRBV27 with TRBJ1-2; a possible D gene is TRBD1 (5 bases). Germline V gene lookup returns CDR1 MNHEY and CDR2 SMNVEV (reference sequence). This CDR3 region has 15 residues. V lost 6 bases and J 3 bases, leaving 17 bases between the germline ends. The CDR3 region is CASRPQVGRDYGYTF. CDR3 in DNA: TGTGCCAGCAGACCTCAGGTTGGCAGGGACTATGGCTACACCTTC.

The rearrangement links TRBV10-3 to TRBJ1-3; tentatively, D is TRBD1 (5 bases). The germline CDR1 and CDR2 sequences are ENHRY and SYGVKD. The V end was cut by 2 bases, the J end by 0 bases, with 14 bases between. The CDR3 contains 17 residues. The CDR3 DNA sequence: TGTGCCATCAGTGAGAACCGGGACTTAAGCTCTGGAAACACCATATATTTT. It specifies CAISENRDLSSGNTIYF.